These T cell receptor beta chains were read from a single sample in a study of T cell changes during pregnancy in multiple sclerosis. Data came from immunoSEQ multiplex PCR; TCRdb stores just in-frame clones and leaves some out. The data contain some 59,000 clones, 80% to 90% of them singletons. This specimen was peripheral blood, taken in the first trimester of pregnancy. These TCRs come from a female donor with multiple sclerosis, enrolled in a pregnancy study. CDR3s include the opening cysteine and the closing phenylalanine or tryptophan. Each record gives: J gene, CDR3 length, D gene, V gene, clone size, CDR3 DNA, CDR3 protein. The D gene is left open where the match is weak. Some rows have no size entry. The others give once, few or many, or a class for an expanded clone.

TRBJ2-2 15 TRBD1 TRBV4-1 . TGTGCCAGCAGCCAAGCCGACAGGGACACCGGGGAGCTGTTTTTT CASSQADRDTGELFF
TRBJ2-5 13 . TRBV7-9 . TGTGCCAGCAACACCCCGCCGGGAGAGACCCAGTACTTC CASNTPPGETQYF
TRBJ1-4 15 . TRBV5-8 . TGTGCCAGCAGCTGGGCGTGGGGAGAGGGTGAAAAACTGTTTTTT CASSWAWGEGEKLFF
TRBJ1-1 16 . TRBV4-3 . TGCGCCAGCAGCCAAGAGGCAGGCTCAGGGGTCACTGAAGCTTTCTTT CASSQEAGSGVTEAFF
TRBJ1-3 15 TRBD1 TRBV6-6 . TGTGCCAGCAGTTTTACAGGGGACTCTGGAAACACCATATATTTT CASSFTGDSGNTIYF
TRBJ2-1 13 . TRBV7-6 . TGTGCCAGCAGCCACGGGGTAAACAATGAGCAGTTCTTC CASSHGVNNEQFF
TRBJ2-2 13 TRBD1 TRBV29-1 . TGCAGCGTTGCCGGACAGGGCACCGGGGAGCTGTTTTTT CSVAGQGTGELFF
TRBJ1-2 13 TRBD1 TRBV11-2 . TGTGCCAGCAGATTTAACCGGGACAGGGAGTACACCTTC CASRFNRDREYTF
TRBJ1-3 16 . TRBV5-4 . TGTGCCAGCAGCTTTGACAGGATCCCCCCGTGGGGCACCATATATTTT CASSFDRIPPWGTIYF
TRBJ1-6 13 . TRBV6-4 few TGTGCCAGCAGGGACATTCTTAATTCACCCCTCCACTTT CASRDILNSPLHF
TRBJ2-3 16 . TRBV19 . TGTGCCAGTAGTCCCCGACAGGGAGGTGGCACAGATACGCAGTATTTT CASSPRQGGGTDTQYF
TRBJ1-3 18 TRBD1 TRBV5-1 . TGCGCCAGCAGCTTACCACGCAGACAGGGGAGCTCTGGAAACACCATATATTTT CASSLPRRQGSSGNTIYF
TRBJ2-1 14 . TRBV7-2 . TGTGCCAGCAGCCGAGCGGCCTTGGGGTATGAGCAGTTCTTC CASSRAALGYEQFF
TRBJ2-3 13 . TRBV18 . TGTGCCAGCTCACCTTCTAGCACAGATACGCAGTATTTT CASSPSSTDTQYF
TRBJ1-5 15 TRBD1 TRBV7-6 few TGTGCCAGCAGCTTACAGACAGGGCTCAATCAGCCCCAGCATTTT CASSLQTGLNQPQHF
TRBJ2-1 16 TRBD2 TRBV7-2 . TGTGCCAGCAGCACGTTAGCGGGGGATACATACAATGAGCAGTTCTTC CASSTLAGDTYNEQFF
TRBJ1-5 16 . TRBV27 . TGTGCCAGCAGCGCCGGGACATCTTATAGCAATCAGCCCCAGCATTTT CASSAGTSYSNQPQHF
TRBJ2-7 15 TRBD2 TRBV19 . TGTGCCAGTAGTGAGACTAGCGGGAGGGCCGGCGAGCAGTACTTC CASSETSGRAGEQYF
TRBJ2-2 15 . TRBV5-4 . TGTGCCAGCAGCTTTTCGGGGGATGGCACCGGGGAGCTGTTTTTT CASSFSGDGTGELFF
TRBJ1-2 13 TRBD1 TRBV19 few TGTGCCACCAACGCCGGGACAGCCTATGGCTACACCTTC CATNAGTAYGYTF
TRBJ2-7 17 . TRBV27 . TGTGCCAGCAGAGTTTATTCAGTCCCAGGGGTGACCTACGAGCAGTACTTC CASRVYSVPGVTYEQYF
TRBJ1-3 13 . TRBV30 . TGTGCCTGCGAACCGACAACAGGAAACACCATATATTTT CACEPTTGNTIYF
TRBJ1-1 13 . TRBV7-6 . TGTGCCAGCAGTTTAAACCAAGGGGCCGGGCCTTTCTTT CASSLNQGAGPFF